This T cell receptor (beta chain) was obtained from a study of blood T cell repertoires in COVID-19. Study summary: The United States, Italy and Spain were the sources of the acute and convalescent COVID-19 samples. From T cells, B-cell-depleted T cells, or PBMCs came the material, which was cDNA or gDNA.

Generated by immunoSEQ multiplex PCR, the TCRdb table keeps only in-frame clones and is missing some. There are 62,000 or so clones in the sample; over 60% occur only once, and around 5.3% lies in the top ten. This sequence originates from a human donor in a cohort sampled during active COVID-19. Sequencing was performed on peripheral blood.

This chain's CDR3 is CASSFWDSRSYNEQFF. The CDR3 region has the DNA TGTGCCAGCAGCTTCTGGGACAGCCGCTCCTACAATGAGCAGTTCTTC. The genes are TRBV7-9 and TRBJ2-1; 7 bases map to TRBD1. The CDR3 spans 16 residues. Germline V gene sequence: CDR1 SEHNR, CDR2 FQNEAQ (reference sequence). V shed 3 bases and J 0 bases; nucleotides not matched to a gene: 5.